The 26 T cell receptor beta chains listed next were all sequenced from one sample in a study of a mutant IDH1 vaccine in newly diagnosed glioma. Produced via immunoSEQ multiplex PCR; TCRdb's table is partial and in-frame only. The table includes 45,000 to 55,000 clones, 70% to 90% detected once. The time point was: baseline, week 1 (first vaccination visit). Treatment indicated: pre-vaccination baseline after standard-of-care therapy. Material: PBMCs, obtained from a glioma patient treated with radiotherapy, temozolomide or both. These receptors came from a man aged 40-49 years with glioma.

The chain uses TRBV5-1 and TRBJ2-4; a possible D gene is TRBD2 (5 bases). Trimming took 4 bases from V and 0 from J, leaving 11 bases between them. The CDR3 runs to 15 residues. Germline-derived CDR1 and CDR2 are SGHRS and YFSETQ. CDR3 amino acids: CASSTGNLAKNIQYF. CDR3 in DNA: TGCGCCAGCAGCACGGGGAACCTAGCCAAAAACATTCAGTACTTC.

The chain joins TRBV9 to TRBJ2-2, with a tentative D call TRBD2 (6 bases). Trimming removed 2 bases at V and 5 bases at J, with 19 bases between. This CDR3 is built from 17 residues. Germline V gene lookup returns CDR1 SGDLS and CDR2 YYNGEE. The CDR3 coding sequence is TGTGCCAGCAGCGTCCAAATGGGGGGTACCTTAACCGGGGAGCTGTTTTTT. Amino acids: CASSVQMGGTLTGELFF.

The CDR3 sequence: CASSLRPSWYSNQPQHF. The CDR3 nucleotides read TGTGCCAGCAGCTTGCGGCCCTCATGGTATAGCAATCAGCCCCAGCATTTT. The chain combines TRBV5-5 with TRBJ1-5; D is unresolved. This CDR3 is 17 amino acids long. The V end lost 1 base, the J end lost 0 bases, and 14 bases lay between the germline ends. In germline, CDR1 is SGHKS, CDR2 YYEKEE (reference sequence).

This CDR3 is CASSFRRTESGGYEQYF. The CDR3 nucleotides are TGCGCCAGCAGCTTCCGAAGGACAGAGTCAGGAGGGTACGAGCAGTACTTC. The V call is TRBV5-1, the J call TRBJ2-7; D is tentatively TRBD1 or TRBD2 (6 bases each). Trimming pared 2 bases from V and 4 bases from J, leaving 22 bases between. The CDR3 totals 17 residues. Looked up from germline, CDR1 is SGHRS and CDR2 is YFSETQ.

This chain uses TRBV12-1 with TRBJ1-2. TRBV12-1 constitutes a pseudogene. This CDR3 comprises 14 residues. The CDR3 DNA follows: TGTGCCAGCAGCTTTGGGGGTGTTAACTATGGCTACACCTTC. Its protein product is CASSFGGVNYGYTF.

The CDR3 loop reads CAGAGGGGADTQYF. The CDR3, as DNA: TGTGCCGGGGCTGGGGGAGGCGGGGCAGATACGCAGTATTTT. V usage is TRBV2 and J usage is TRBJ2-3; D possibly corresponds to TRBD2 (6 bases). With 11 bases removed from V and 4 bases from J, the gap between germline ends came to 19 bases. Germline V gives CDR1 SNHLY, CDR2 FYNNEI. The CDR3 loop spans 14 amino acids.

The chain combines TRBV19 with TRBJ1-2; 7 nucleotides align to TRBD1. The CDR3 is 16 amino acids. Germline CDR1 and CDR2: LNHDA and SQIVND (reference sequence). Trimming at V came to 6 bases and at J to 0 bases, leaving 10 bases not matched to a gene. The CDR3 sequence: CASSRSQGITNYGYTF. The CDR3 DNA reads TGTGCCAGTAGCCGATCACAGGGGATAACTAACTATGGCTACACCTTC.

This rearrangement joins TRBV20-1 to TRBJ2-5; no clear D gene. This CDR3 has 10 residues. V lost 6 bases and J lost 5, with 7 bases in between. Germline V CDR1 and CDR2: DFQATT, SNEGSKA (reference sequence). CDR3 bases: TGCAGTGCCAAAAGGGAGACCCAGTACTTC. Amino acid sequence: CSAKRETQYF.

This chain joins TRBV19 and TRBJ1-5; D may be TRBD1 (6 bases). Per the germline V gene, CDR1 is LNHDA and CDR2 is SQIVND (reference sequence). This CDR3 has 16 amino acids. Trimming removed 3 bases from V and 6 bases from J, with 18 bases in between. The CDR3 spells CASSISPGVPAQPQHF. CDR3 sequence (DNA): TGTGCCAGTAGTATTTCTCCAGGGGTTCCGGCTCAGCCCCAGCATTTT.

This chain connects TRBV6-5 to TRBJ1-1; D unresolved. This CDR3 has 13 residues. V was shortened by 7 bases and J by 11 bases, with 20 bases between the two germline ends. Germline V lookup: CDR1 MNHEY, CDR2 SVGAGI. CDR3 bases: TGTGCCAGCAAAACCACTCCAGGAGAGGATGCTTTCTTT. It codes for CASKTTPGEDAFF.

CDR3 DNA sequence: TGCGCCAGCAGCCAACAACAGGGGGCGGGAGGAAACACCATATATTTT. Its protein product is CASSQQQGAGGNTIYF. The V call is TRBV4-1, the J call TRBJ1-3; 9 positions agree with TRBD1. CDR3 length: 16 amino acids. Trimming removed 2 bases from V and 4 bases from J; junction bases left unmatched: 6. The germline V gene has CDR1 MGHRA and CDR2 YSYEKL.

The chain employs TRBV6-6 and TRBJ2-7; 11 bases align to TRBD1. J gave up 5 bases and V 9 bases, and 3 bases lay outside the gene matches. This CDR3 is 12 amino acids long. Germline lookup yields CDR1 MNHNY and CDR2 SVGAGI (reference sequence). The CDR3 is CASRTGGDEQYF. As DNA, the CDR3 is TGTGCCAGTCGGACAGGGGGCGACGAGCAGTACTTC.

This chain connects TRBV18 to TRBJ1-4, with TRBD1 as a possible D gene (5 bases). In germline, CDR1 is KGHSH, CDR2 LQKENI. CDR3 length: 13 amino acids. The V and J ends lost 4 bases and 8 bases respectively, with 11 bases between them. CDR3 sequence: CASSLMGREKLFF. In DNA, the CDR3 is TGTGCCAGCTCACTAATGGGGCGCGAAAAACTGTTTTTT.

This chain links TRBV5-1 with TRBJ2-5; 7 nucleotides match TRBD1. The V and J ends lost 7 bases and 7 bases, in that order; junction bases with no gene match: 16. This CDR3 contains 15 residues. Looked up from germline, CDR1 is SGHRS and CDR2 is YFSETQ. The CDR3 DNA reads TGCGCCAGCGAGACCCGGGACAGTGGATCGGGGACCCAGTACTTC. It codes for CASETRDSGSGTQYF.

This sequence joins TRBV2 and TRBJ1-5, with a possible D match to TRBD1 (6 bases). The CDR3 spans 14 residues. The germline V and J ends were trimmed by 7 bases and 8 bases, with 18 bases remaining between them. Looked up from germline, CDR1 is SNHLY and CDR2 is FYNNEI. The CDR3 reads CASNPQGVVEPQHF. The CDR3 DNA follows: TGTGCCAGCAATCCACAGGGTGTCGTTGAGCCCCAGCATTTT. Using reference TRBV2 and TRBJ1-5 for the parts outside the CDR3, the full variable domain is EPEVTQTPSHQVTQMGQEVILRCVPISNHLYFYWYRQILGQKVEFLVSFYNNEISEKSEIFDDQFSVERPDGSNFTLKIRSTKLEDSAMYFCASNPQGVVEPQHFGDGTRLSIL.

This clone was picked up a small number of times. Other DNA sequences in the same sample also yield this CDR3. The chain recombines TRBV7-2 with TRBJ1-1; D remains ambiguous. Trimming pared 5 bases from V and 1 base from J, leaving 2 bases between. The CDR3 runs to 11 residues. The germline CDR1 and CDR2 sequences are SGHTA and FQGNSA. The CDR3 sequence: CASSQNTEAFF. CDR3 DNA sequence: TGTGCCAGCAGCCAGAACACTGAAGCTTTCTTT.

The rearrangement links TRBV20-1 to TRBJ2-7, with unresolved D. The V end was cut by 0 bases, the J end by 3 bases, with 3 bases between. Germline V gives CDR1 DFQATT, CDR2 SNEGSKA (reference sequence). This CDR3 is 11 amino acids long. CDR3 in amino acids: CSAREDYEQYF. CDR3 sequence (DNA): TGCAGTGCTAGAGAAGACTACGAGCAGTACTTC.

This rearrangement joins TRBV18 to TRBJ2-5, with D unresolved. The germline CDR1 and CDR2 sequences are KGHSH and LQKENI. Trimming cost V 3 bases and J 2 bases, with 7 bases left between them. This CDR3 contains 13 residues. CDR3 in amino acids: CASSPIGQETQYF. The CDR3 DNA follows: TGTGCCAGCTCACCGATTGGTCAAGAGACCCAGTACTTC. Full variable domain (missing parts from reference TRBV18 and TRBJ2-5): NAGVMQNPRHLVRRRGQEARLRCSPMKGHSHVYWYRQLPEEGLKFMVYLQKENIIDESGMPKERFSAEFPKEGPSILRIQQVVRGDSAAYFCASSPIGQETQYFGPGTRLLVL.

The CDR3 spells CASSFTVAYEQYF. In nucleotides, the CDR3 is TGCGCCAGCAGCTTCACTGTTGCCTACGAGCAGTACTTC. The chain carries TRBV5-1 and TRBJ2-7; D remains ambiguous. Germline V gives CDR1 SGHRS, CDR2 YFSETQ. The CDR3 loop spans 13 amino acids. Trimming shortened V by 2 bases and J by 2 bases, and 8 bases separated the two germline ends.

This clone was detected only once. The chain links TRBV4-3 to TRBJ2-7; D remains ambiguous. The length of the CDR3 is 13 residues. Germline CDR1 reads LGHNA; CDR2 reads YSLEER. Trimming removed 3 bases at V and 0 bases at J, with 6 bases between. The CDR3 coding sequence is TGCGCCAGCAGCCATTGGGGCTCCTACGAGCAGTACTTC. It yields the protein CASSHWGSYEQYF.

This clone was recorded only once. The chain has TRBV19 and TRBJ1-4, with D possibly being TRBD1 (5 bases). This CDR3 comprises 13 residues. V lost 6 bases and J lost 4, with 9 bases in between. Germline V gene data show CDR1 as LNHDA and CDR2 as SQIVND (reference sequence). CDR3 coding DNA: TGTGCCAGTAGCCCCGACAGTAATGAAAAACTGTTTTTT. It codes for CASSPDSNEKLFF.

The CDR3 DNA reads as TGCGCCAGCAGTGAAGACCGCCCTAAGCGGGAGACCCAGTACTTC. Residues: CASSEDRPKRETQYF. The genes are TRBV10-2 and TRBJ2-5, with D maybe TRBD2 (5 bases). The CDR3 is 15 amino acids. The germline CDR1 and CDR2 sequences are WSHSY and SAAADI. Trimming pared 3 bases from V and 5 bases from J, leaving 16 bases between.

The CDR3 DNA follows: TGTGCCATCAGAAGACTAGCGGGAGAGGACCACGAGCAGTACTTC. The encoded protein is CAIRRLAGEDHEQYF. The chain employs TRBV10-3 and TRBJ2-7; 12 nucleotides match TRBD2. The CDR3 runs 15 residues. CDR1 and CDR2 (germline): ENHRY, SYGVKD. Trimming cost V 6 bases and J 5 bases; bases outside gene matches: 8.

This sequence joins TRBV10-3 and TRBJ2-3; TRBD2 aligns across 9 bases. Unmatched junction bases numbered 6, after V lost 10 bases and J lost 4 bases. Germline V lookup: CDR1 ENHRY, CDR2 SYGVKD. The CDR3 length is 13 residues. CDR3 sequence (DNA): TGTGCCACCGGGACTAGCCGTGCAGATACGCAGTATTTT. Protein product: CATGTSRADTQYF.

This clone was counted a few times. This chain joins TRBV7-9 and TRBJ2-7, with TRBD2 matching 12 bases. The junction had 7 bases not matched to a gene; V was cut back by 5 bases and J by 5 bases. Germline V gene sequence: CDR1 SEHNR, CDR2 FQNEAQ (reference sequence). This CDR3 contains 15 residues. The CDR3 here is CASSPGLAGQNEQYF. The CDR3 DNA reads as TGTGCCAGCAGCCCCGGACTAGCGGGACAGAACGAGCAGTACTTC.

Here the CDR3 reads CASSLGGNSNQPQHF. The CDR3 nucleotides are TGTGCCAGCAGCTTGGGAGGTAATAGCAATCAGCCCCAGCATTTT. The chain links TRBV5-5 to TRBJ1-5; unclear D gene. This CDR3 contains 15 residues. Trimming stripped 0 bases from V and 0 bases from J, with 7 bases between. The germline V gene has CDR1 SGHKS and CDR2 YYEKEE (reference sequence).